One sample yielded the 25 T cell receptor beta chains listed below, sequenced in a study of a mutant IDH1 vaccine in newly diagnosed glioma. Stated time point: week 11, during vaccination. Vaccinated patients received 300 ug of mutant IDH1 20-mer peptide per dose, with topical imiquimod. These TCRs' antigens remain unknown. Here immunoSEQ multiplex PCR was the method, and the copy in TCRdb shows in-frame clones only, minus some. The profile covers under 150,000 clones, with 90% appearing a single time and roughly 0.61% taken by the ten largest. The sample in question was PBMCs, obtained from a glioma patient whose treatment included an IDH1 peptide vaccine. The receptors here all came from a woman aged 45-59 years with glioma.

J is TRBJ1-2 and V is TRBV5-1; D is ambiguous. V was trimmed by 7 bases and J by 0 bases, leaving 16 bases between them. The germline V gene has CDR1 SGHRS and CDR2 YFSETQ. The CDR3 is 15 residues long. The CDR3 bases are TGCGCCAGCGGGGATTCGCCGGGCGCTAACTATGGCTACACCTTC. Encoded protein: CASGDSPGANYGYTF.

The chain has TRBV5-1 and TRBJ1-4; no reliable D call. The CDR3 contains 14 residues. Trimming took off 0 bases at V and 4 bases at J, with 7 bases between the two ends. The V gene's germline CDR1 is SGHRS and CDR2 YFSETQ. The CDR3 region is CASSLDVNNEKLFF. The CDR3 nucleotides read TGCGCCAGCAGCTTGGATGTAAATAATGAAAAACTGTTTTTT.

The rearrangement uses TRBV19 and TRBJ2-1, with TRBD1 identical over 10 bases. This CDR3 spans 14 amino acids. V trimming: 7 bases; J trimming: 3 bases; junction bases outside the gene matches: 3. CDR1 and CDR2 (germline): LNHDA, SQIVND (reference sequence). CDR3 sequence: CASIGTGDYNEQFF. As DNA, the CDR3 is TGTGCCAGTATTGGGACAGGGGACTACAATGAGCAGTTCTTC.

The chain recombines TRBV19 with TRBJ1-5, with 7 nucleotides matching TRBD1. The CDR3 has 15 amino acids. The trim removed 6 bases at V and 5 bases at J, leaving 10 bases unmatched. Germline V gene lookup returns CDR1 LNHDA and CDR2 SQIVND (reference sequence). CDR3 region: CASSRDREGYQPQHF. DNA of the CDR3: TGTGCCAGTAGCCGAGACAGGGAAGGGTATCAGCCCCAGCATTTT.

CDR3: CASRNRAGGPSEQFF. DNA for the CDR3: TGCGCCAGCAGAAATCGGGCGGGAGGGCCGAGTGAGCAGTTCTTC. The chain has TRBV4-1 and TRBJ2-1, with 9 bases lining up with TRBD2. The CDR3 is made up of 15 amino acids. V gave up 6 bases and J gave up 9 bases; unmatched junction bases: 12. Looked up from germline, CDR1 is MGHRA and CDR2 is YSYEKL.

The DNA for the CDR3 is TGTGCCAGCAGGCCCACATTGAACACCGGGGAGCTGTTTTTT. It codes for CASRPTLNTGELFF. The V call is TRBV28, the J call TRBJ2-2; D remains ambiguous. Trimming took 6 bases from V and 1 from J, leaving 9 bases between them. Germline V gene lookup returns CDR1 MDHEN and CDR2 SYDVKM. The CDR3 has 14 amino acids.

The V call is TRBV29-1, the J call TRBJ2-1, with TRBD1 matching over 8 bases. Looked up from germline, CDR1 is SQVTM and CDR2 is ANQGSEA. Trimming removed 3 bases from V and 8 bases from J; junction bases left unmatched: 6. The CDR3 totals 13 residues. CDR3 DNA: TGCAGCGTTGACTGGGGCAGGGGGCATGAGCAGTTCTTC. Its translation is CSVDWGRGHEQFF.

The CDR3 DNA reads TGTGCCAGCAACCGGCTCCTGCAAGAGACCCAGTACTTC. Amino acids: CASNRLLQETQYF. This chain links TRBV2 with TRBJ2-5; D is unclear. CDR1 is SNHLY, CDR2 FYNNEI, per germline. The CDR3 sequence is 13 residues long. V gave up 7 bases and J gave up 2 bases, with 11 bases separating them.

The chain combines TRBV5-8 with TRBJ1-4, with D possibly matching TRBD1 (5 bases). CDR1 and CDR2 from the germline V gene are SGHTS and YDEGEE. Trimming shortened V by 2 bases and J by 7 bases, and 12 bases separated the two germline ends. The CDR3 has 14 amino acids. The CDR3 DNA reads as TGTGCCAGCAGCTTACCGGGGCAGCGTGAAAAACTGTTTTTT. It specifies CASSLPGQREKLFF.

CDR3 protein: CASSPTSGLVNIQYF. DNA for the CDR3: TGTGCCAGCAGTCCAACCTCGGGACTAGTAAACATTCAGTACTTC. The chain has TRBV28 and TRBJ2-4; TRBD2 aligns across 8 bases. The CDR3 is 15 amino acids. In germline, CDR1 is MDHEN, CDR2 SYDVKM. The V gene end was trimmed by 5 bases and the J gene end by 6 bases; junction bases not matched to a gene: 9.

This chain joins TRBV6-5 and TRBJ2-7; maybe TRBD2 (6 bases). The germline V gene has CDR1 MNHEY and CDR2 SVGAGI. V lost 2 bases, J lost 5 bases, and 16 bases lay in between. The CDR3 length is 15 residues. The CDR3 bases are TGTGCCAGCAGTTACACCGGAGGAGGGCAAGACGAGCAGTACTTC. Translated: CASSYTGGGQDEQYF.

The chain joins TRBV6-1 to TRBJ1-2; no definite D call. Germline V gene data show CDR1 as MNHNS and CDR2 as SASEGT. The CDR3 covers 15 residues. V was cut by 1 base and J by 3 bases, with 12 bases left in between. Here the CDR3 DNA reads TGTGCCAGCAGTGAAGGCGGGAGGGTCCACTATGGCTACACCTTC. Its protein product is CASSEGGRVHYGYTF.

The chain carries TRBV9 and TRBJ2-1; D is perhaps TRBD2 (6 bases). V was trimmed by 0 bases and J by 2 bases, leaving 9 bases between them. Germline values: CDR1 SGDLS, CDR2 YYNGEE. There are 15 residues in the CDR3. CDR3 in DNA: TGTGCCAGCAGCGTAGGAGCTAGCGCCTACAATGAGCAGTTCTTC. This sequence encodes CASSVGASAYNEQFF.

This clone has only one observation. The gene calls are TRBV20-1 and TRBJ2-7; D is perhaps TRBD1 (6 bases). The CDR3 extends over 11 amino acids. Trimming removed 3 bases at V and 6 bases at J, with 9 bases between. The germline CDR1 and CDR2 sequences are DFQATT and SNEGSKA (reference sequence). CDR3 residues: CSARGAVEQYF. In DNA form, the CDR3 reads TGCAGTGCTAGGGGGGCGGTCGAGCAGTACTTC.

The rearrangement links TRBV6-1 to TRBJ1-2; 8 bases are a match to TRBD1. The CDR3 is 13 amino acids. Per germline, CDR1 MNHNS and CDR2 SASEGT. The V segment lost 6 bases and the J segment 3 bases; nucleotides outside the gene matches: 3. The CDR3 loop reads CASRLTGDYGYTF. Written as DNA, the CDR3 is TGTGCCAGCAGACTGACAGGGGACTATGGCTACACCTTC.

This sequence joins TRBV19 and TRBJ2-6; D remains unclear. Deletions cut 7 bases from V and 2 bases from J, with 9 bases between. This CDR3 is built from 14 residues. CDR1 is LNHDA and CDR2 is SQIVND in the germline V gene (reference sequence). CDR3 sequence (DNA): TGTGCCAGTACGCCTGGGGCTGGGGCCAACGTCCTGACTTTC. This gives the protein CASTPGAGANVLTF.

The chain couples TRBV9 to TRBJ1-1; no definite D call. This CDR3 is built from 14 residues. V lost 0 bases to trimming and J lost 0 bases, with 6 bases between them. CDR1 is SGDLS, CDR2 YYNGEE, per germline. The CDR3 is CASSVAGLNTEAFF. The CDR3 bases are TGTGCCAGCAGCGTAGCAGGCCTGAACACTGAAGCTTTCTTT.

The chain is built from TRBV19 and TRBJ2-5; TRBD2 matches at 11 bases. The tail of the sequence fits TRBJ2-7 better, so the J call may be wrong. The CDR3 has 15 amino acids. Germline values: CDR1 LNHDA, CDR2 SQIVND (reference sequence). CDR3 residues: CASSITSGGSYEQYF. The CDR3 DNA reads as TGTGCCAGTAGTATCACTAGCGGGGGTTCCTACGAGCAGTACTTC.

The CDR3 coding sequence is TGTGCCAGCAGATTTCAGATGAACACTGAAGCTTTCTTT. Its protein product is CASRFQMNTEAFF. The chain uses TRBV6-4 and TRBJ1-1; D remains unclear. V lost 6 bases, J lost 0 bases, and 8 bases lay in between. Germline CDR1 MRHNA, CDR2 SNTAGT. CDR3 size: 13 residues.

V is TRBV5-1 and J is TRBJ1-3; D perhaps matches TRBD1 (6 bases). V lost 4 bases and J 6 bases, leaving 14 bases between the germline ends. This CDR3 is 14 amino acids long. Per germline, CDR1 SGHRS and CDR2 YFSETQ. CDR3 region: CASSPAQGLNTIYF. The CDR3 nucleotides are TGCGCCAGCAGCCCGGCACAGGGTCTAAACACCATATATTTT.

This clone has a single count. The rearrangement joins TRBV9 to TRBJ2-6; D gene unclear. The V end lost 0 bases, the J end lost 0 bases, and 7 bases lay between the germline ends. Germline CDR1 and CDR2: SGDLS and YYNGEE. The CDR3 has 16 residues. CDR3 sequence (DNA): TGTGCCAGCAGCGTAGCTGTTGGCTCTGGGGCCAACGTCCTGACTTTC. Residues: CASSVAVGSGANVLTF.

The J gene is TRBJ1-6, the V gene TRBV10-3; TRBD1 is a possible D gene (5 bases). CDR1 and CDR2 from the germline V gene are ENHRY and SYGVKD. CDR3 length equals 12 residues. V was cut by 6 bases and J by 14 bases, with 14 bases left in between. The CDR3 spells CAISTEGEALHF. CDR3 nucleotides: TGTGCCATCAGCACTGAAGGGGAGGCCCTCCACTTT.

The chain has TRBV11-3 and TRBJ1-3, with no clear D. The CDR3 length is 13 residues. Germline CDR1 SGHNT, CDR2 YENEEA. V was cut by 5 bases and J by 1 base, with 6 bases left in between. CDR3 region: CASSQTSGNTIYF. CDR3 nucleotides: TGTGCCAGCAGCCAGACTTCTGGAAACACCATATATTTT.

The rearrangement uses TRBV12-5 and TRBJ2-2; 10 bases align to TRBD2. Germline V gene lookup returns CDR1 LGHNT and CDR2 FRNRAP. CDR3 length equals 16 residues. With V trimmed by 5 bases and J by 7 bases, 10 bases remained unmatched. CDR3 region: CASGLRVAGGVGELFF. The CDR3, as DNA: TGTGCTAGTGGTCTACGGGTAGCGGGAGGAGTCGGGGAGCTGTTTTTT.

The chain's CDR3 is CASSIGMGYNEQFF. CDR3 bases: TGTGCCAGCAGCATTGGGATGGGGTACAATGAGCAGTTCTTC. This chain links TRBV7-9 with TRBJ2-1; the D is unclear. CDR3 size: 14 residues. Germline V CDR1 and CDR2: SEHNR, FQNEAQ (reference sequence). V lost 5 bases to trimming and J lost 4 bases, with 12 bases between them. The full variable domain, in which reference TRBV7-9 and TRBJ2-1 provide the parts outside the CDR3, is DTGVSQNPRHKITKRGQNVTFRCDPISEHNRLYWYRQTLGQGPEFLTYFQNEAQLEKSRLLSDRFSAERPKGSFSTLEIQRTEQGDSAMYLCASSIGMGYNEQFFGPGTRLTVL.